This entry features one T cell receptor beta chain sequence. The data belong to a study of shared T cell receptors in the human thymus. The repertoire was sequenced with immunoSEQ multiplex PCR; TCRdb's copy has only in-frame clones and lacks some. The sample records about 660,000 clones, 88% being singletons. V lost 6 bases to trimming and J lost 2 bases; unmatched junction nucleotides: 7. CDR3 size: 15 residues. The germline gives CDR1 MDHEN, CDR2 SYDVKM. The sample was also reused in another study, on human thymus T cells. That work adds: Surgeons resected thymus tissue during corrective heart surgery. Thymic and blood repertoires appeared to show biased V and J gene usage.

The V and J genes are TRBV28 and TRBJ2-5; TRBD1 aligns across 9 bases. This TCR came from a boy under two years old with a congenital heart defect. What was sequenced was thymocytes. The DNA for the CDR3 is TGTGCCAGCAGACACCGGGACAGGGATCAAGAGACCCAGTACTTC. Protein product: CASRHRDRDQETQYF.